The source of this T cell receptor beta chain is a study of cytomegalovirus exposure and HLA in healthy donors listed by TCRdb under 2017. About the full investigation: A later analysis indicated that the roughly 130 validation repertoires were generated on the platform also employed for the 670 or so repertoires of the first cohort. The aim of the study was to test whether cataloging public T cell receptors could identify signatures of past pathogen exposure. Besides the first cohort of 666 subjects, a separate validation cohort made up of 90 to 150 different subjects was used. High-throughput TCR immunosequencing, statistical association of individual TCRs with disease status, and machine learning were combined to predict cytomegalovirus infection status.

The CDR3 numbers 14 residues from cysteine through phenylalanine. The DNA shown is the 42-base CDR3, in frame from base 1. Cut back by 2 bases and 3 bases, the V and J ends lie 10 bases apart. Per the germline V gene, SNHLY is the CDR1 and FYNNEI is the CDR2. General findings and caveats noted by the study authors: A later analysis had no HLA typing for the validation cohort, so co-occurrence there was scored across all 120 repertoires. In vitro tests confirmed that a few of the cytomegalovirus-associated TCR beta chains recognize cytomegalovirus antigens. A total of fewer than 200 TCR beta chains were listed by the study as associated with cytomegalovirus. The classifier was reported to diagnose cytomegalovirus status with high specificity and sensitivity in both the original and validation cohorts. While some public TCRs were present in many individuals, most TCR sequences turned up only very rarely across donors. The authors suggested that the approach could potentially be generalized to other disease states and immunological phenotypes. Subsequent analysis determined that TCRs grouped into clusters in the first cohort also showed a tendency toward co-occurrence across the 120 validation repertoires, and approximately 94% of cluster scores exceeded 0.

Preparation of the library involved the immunoSEQ multiplex PCR assay. The authors processed their data as follows. To diagnose cytomegalovirus status from the catalog of TCR beta chain sequences, a statistical classification framework was built. TCRdb mirrors the immuneACCESS table, restricted to in-frame sequences. Some clones are absent from its copies; in checked studies, under half trace to an unresolved V gene, and the reason for the others is unknown. That table furnishes V, J and clone size, whereas the DNA furnished D and trimming. In all, the sample holds 120,000 or so clones, and 85% to 90% of those were seen once. 1% to 1.4% of the sample is in the top ten clones. Points on this clone: What antigen it recognizes has not been identified. One base away there is no much larger clone; base qualities are not given.

The donors were included in the validation cohort of some 120 subjects, a group kept apart from the roughly 730-subject first cohort. The sequence derives from a woman aged 18 to 35 in good health and CMV-seronegative. Sample: PBMCs. The chain uses TRBV2 and TRBJ2-5; no D gene can be assigned with confidence. The DNA sequence is as follows: TGTGCCAGCAGTGAAACGGCGCAGGAAGAGACCCAGTACTTC. Its translation is CASSETAQEETQYF.